Below are 26 T cell receptor beta chains sequenced from a single sample in a study of shared clonotypes between healthy human individuals. The repertoire was sequenced with immunoSEQ multiplex PCR; TCRdb's copy has only in-frame clones and lacks some. The sample consists of 2.5 million or so clones, roughly nine tenths of them appearing once. The sequencing sample was made of naive CD4+ T cells sorted from blood. Subset meaning: CD45RA+ positively selected. Receptor source: a man aged 18 to 29 in good health.

The chain carries TRBV6-4 and TRBJ2-2; TRBD2 agrees at 8 bases. The germline V gene encodes CDR1 MRHNA and CDR2 SNTAGT. This CDR3 contains 17 residues. Trimming cost V 4 bases and J 0 bases; bases outside gene matches: 7. The CDR3, as DNA: TGTGCCAGCAGTGTCGGACTAGCACCGGCGAACACCGGGGAGCTGTTTTTT. Amino acids: CASSVGLAPANTGELFF.

The chain recombines TRBV6-1 with TRBJ1-1; 7 bases align to TRBD1. The germline CDR1 and CDR2 sequences are MNHNS and SASEGT. The CDR3 has 13 amino acids. J gave up 5 bases and V 7 bases, and 7 bases lay outside the gene matches. This chain's CDR3 is CASTVETGTEAFF. CDR3 nucleotide sequence: TGTGCCAGCACTGTAGAGACAGGGACTGAAGCTTTCTTT.

The chain couples TRBV9 to TRBJ2-7; 11 bases are a match to TRBD1. The CDR3 covers 15 residues. CDR1 SGDLS and CDR2 YYNGEE come from the germline V gene. J gave up 4 bases and V 4 bases, and 7 bases lay outside the gene matches. The chain's CDR3 is CASSPHGQGAYEQYF. The CDR3 DNA reads TGTGCCAGCAGCCCCCACGGACAGGGGGCGTACGAGCAGTACTTC.

The chain is built from TRBV5-1 and TRBJ1-2, with no clear D. The CDR3 contains 14 residues. CDR1 and CDR2 from the germline V gene are SGHRS and YFSETQ. The V end was cut by 0 bases, the J end by 4 bases, with 10 bases between. The CDR3 DNA follows: TGCGCCAGCAGCTTGGATATAGGGCGCTATGGCTACACCTTC. Protein sequence: CASSLDIGRYGYTF.

The chain couples TRBV7-2 to TRBJ1-5; a possible D gene is TRBD1 (5 bases). Germline-derived CDR1 and CDR2 are SGHTA and FQGNSA. The CDR3 is made up of 15 amino acids. V lost 3 bases and J 3 bases, leaving 12 bases between the germline ends. DNA for the CDR3: TGTGCCAGCAGCTTGGGAGGACACGTCAATCAGCCCCAGCATTTT. Translating gives CASSLGGHVNQPQHF.

This clone was detected only once. At the DNA level, this CDR3 is encoded by other sequences in the same sample as well. The chain joins TRBV2 to TRBJ2-7; possible D gene TRBD1, 6 bases. CDR1 is SNHLY, CDR2 FYNNEI, per germline. This CDR3 contains 12 residues. Trimming took 5 bases from V and 4 from J, leaving 9 bases between them. CDR3 region: CASSLQGYEQYF. The CDR3 nucleotides are TGTGCCAGCAGTCTACAGGGTTACGAGCAGTACTTC.

The chain couples TRBV11-2 to TRBJ2-1; possible D gene TRBD1, 6 bases. Trimming cost V 6 bases and J 6 bases, with 18 bases left between them. This CDR3 comprises 15 residues. The germline gives CDR1 SGHAT, CDR2 FQNNGV. The CDR3, as DNA: TGTGCCAGCAGGGGGGCATCAGGATTTATCAATGAGCAGTTCTTC. Protein: CASRGASGFINEQFF.

The chain is built from TRBV7-2 and TRBJ2-1; perhaps TRBD2 as D (5 bases). From germline, CDR1 is SGHTA and CDR2 FQGNSA. The V gene lost 1 base and the J gene lost 13 bases, with 11 bases spanning the gap. The CDR3 is 12 residues long. CDR3 coding DNA: TGTGCCAGCAGCTTAGTAGGACTTTCCCAGTTCTTC. It yields the protein CASSLVGLSQFF.

V is TRBV7-9 and J is TRBJ1-1, with D unresolved. Trimming cost V 5 bases and J 6 bases, with 19 bases left between them. The CDR3 contains 15 residues. Germline V lookup: CDR1 SEHNR, CDR2 FQNEAQ (reference sequence). CDR3 loop: CASSTRELKVAEAFF. The CDR3 nucleotides read TGTGCCAGCAGCACCCGAGAGTTAAAGGTGGCTGAAGCTTTCTTT.

The V call is TRBV29-1, the J call TRBJ2-7; D tentatively fits TRBD1 or TRBD2 (5 bases each). With 7 bases removed from V and 2 bases from J, the gap between germline ends came to 18 bases. Germline values: CDR1 SQVTM, CDR2 ANQGSEA. The length of the CDR3 is 14 residues. CDR3 bases: TGCAGCGCCGGAGGTGGGGACGCCGCCTACGAGCAGTACTTC. Translation gives CSAGGGDAAYEQYF.

This chain connects TRBV19 to TRBJ2-7, with D unclear. V gave up 10 bases and J gave up 3 bases, with 19 bases separating them. The CDR3 is made up of 14 amino acids. Germline CDR1 and CDR2: LNHDA and SQIVND (reference sequence). The chain's CDR3 is CATTSPRANYEQYF. The CDR3 bases are TGTGCCACCACCTCCCCAAGGGCCAACTACGAGCAGTACTTC.

This rearrangement joins TRBV28 to TRBJ1-2, with D hard to call. The CDR3 loop spans 15 amino acids. Deletions cut 2 bases from V and 8 bases from J, with 18 bases between. Germline V CDR1 and CDR2: MDHEN, SYDVKM. Here the CDR3 DNA reads TGTGCCAGCAGTTTACCCACACCCTCCCCGGGGGGCTACACCTTC. As protein: CASSLPTPSPGGYTF.

V is TRBV6-4 and J is TRBJ1-5, with TRBD1 identical over 7 bases. V gave up 2 bases and J gave up 4 bases; unmatched junction bases: 11. The CDR3 length is 17 residues. Germline CDR1 MRHNA, CDR2 SNTAGT. CDR3 nucleotide sequence: TGTGCCAGCAGTGACCACGGGACAGTGCCGGCGAATCAGCCCCAGCATTTT. The encoded protein is CASSDHGTVPANQPQHF.

V usage is TRBV6-6 and J usage is TRBJ1-5; D uncertain. The CDR3 totals 16 residues. Germline V gene data show CDR1 as MNHNY and CDR2 as SVGAGI (reference sequence). The V gene lost 0 bases and the J gene lost 1 base, with 10 bases spanning the gap. In nucleotides, the CDR3 is TGTGCCAGCAGTTACTCGCCGTGGGAAAGCAATCAGCCCCAGCATTTT. Protein: CASSYSPWESNQPQHF.

CDR3 loop: CASSLRGGPGNEQFF. The CDR3 DNA is TGTGCCAGCAGCTTGCGGGGGGGGCCTGGGAATGAGCAGTTCTTC. This sequence joins TRBV5-4 and TRBJ2-1; 8 nucleotides match TRBD2. This CDR3 is built from 15 residues. J was trimmed by 7 bases and V by 1 base; bases with no gene match: 7. CDR1 and CDR2 (germline): SGHNT, YYREEE (reference sequence).

The J gene is TRBJ1-2, the V gene TRBV7-9; 7 bases map to TRBD1. Germline CDR1 reads SEHNR; CDR2 reads FQNEAQ (reference sequence). Unmatched junction bases numbered 11, after V lost 5 bases and J lost 8 bases. This CDR3 is 14 amino acids long. The CDR3 spells CASSLPGQSQGYTF. DNA for the CDR3: TGTGCCAGCAGCCTGCCGGGACAGTCACAGGGCTACACCTTC. Full variable domain (missing parts from reference TRBV7-9 and TRBJ1-2): DTGVSQNPRHKITKRGQNVTFRCDPISEHNRLYWYRQTLGQGPEFLTYFQNEAQLEKSRLLSDRFSAERPKGSFSTLEIQRTEQGDSAMYLCASSLPGQSQGYTFGSGTRLTVV.

This clone was recorded once. V and J are TRBV10-1 and TRBJ2-7; 8 bases are a match to TRBD2. CDR3 size: 14 residues. The germline V gene has CDR1 WNHNN and CDR2 SYGVQD (reference sequence). V trimming: 5 bases; J trimming: 6 bases; junction bases outside the gene matches: 9. The chain's CDR3 is CASSSGGAGGEQYF. Written as DNA, the CDR3 is TGCGCCAGCAGTTCGGGGGGGGCTGGTGGCGAGCAGTACTTC.

The gene calls are TRBV7-8 and TRBJ2-7, with 9 nucleotides matching TRBD2. The CDR3 has 15 residues. Germline CDR1 and CDR2: SGHVS and FQNEAQ. The ends lost 3 bases at V and 6 bases at J; junction bases unmatched: 9. CDR3 nucleotide sequence: TGTGCCAGCAGCTTGGGGGGACTAGCCCGCAGCGAGCAGTACTTC. This codes for CASSLGGLARSEQYF. Full variable domain (rest looked up from reference TRBV7-8 and TRBJ2-7): GAGVSQSPRYKVAKRGQDVALRCDPISGHVSLFWYQQALGQGPEFLTYFQNEAQLDKSGLPSDRFFAERPEGSVSTLKIQRTQQEDSAVYLCASSLGGLARSEQYFGPGTRLTVT.

This rearrangement joins TRBV10-3 to TRBJ1-2, with no clear D. Per germline, CDR1 ENHRY and CDR2 SYGVKD. V lost 0 bases, J lost 7 bases, and 12 bases lay in between. This CDR3 has 14 amino acids. The CDR3 DNA is TGTGCCATCAGTGAGTCGGACGGTTGGGGTGGCTACACCTTC. It specifies CAISESDGWGGYTF.

V gene TRBV5-1 combines with J gene TRBJ1-4; no reliable D call. This CDR3 region has 13 residues. The V and J ends lost 4 bases and 8 bases respectively, with 12 bases between them. Germline values: CDR1 SGHRS, CDR2 YFSETQ. CDR3 sequence reads: CASSPRLREKLFF. CDR3 coding DNA: TGCGCCAGCAGCCCCCGGCTACGAGAAAAACTGTTTTTT.

This clone was picked up a small number of times. J is TRBJ1-1 and V is TRBV6-5, with D uncertain. CDR1 and CDR2 (germline): MNHEY, SVGAGI. Trimming took 4 bases from V and 2 from J, leaving 8 bases between them. There are 13 residues in the CDR3. The CDR3 reads CASSFDPNTEAFF. Written as DNA, the CDR3 is TGTGCCAGCAGTTTTGACCCAAACACTGAAGCTTTCTTT.

Comment on this clone: The same CDR3 is also encoded by other DNA sequences in this sample. The chain employs TRBV7-2 and TRBJ2-7; 12 nucleotides align to TRBD2. This CDR3 contains 15 residues. The germline V gene encodes CDR1 SGHTA and CDR2 FQGNSA. Trimming removed 1 base from V and 5 bases from J; junction bases left unmatched: 3. This chain's CDR3 is CASSLGLAGVDEQYF. As DNA, the CDR3 is TGTGCCAGCAGCTTAGGACTAGCGGGAGTAGACGAGCAGTACTTC.

The chain carries TRBV6-1 and TRBJ2-3; 7 bases are shared with TRBD2. CDR1 is MNHNS and CDR2 is SASEGT in the germline V gene. Germline trimming cut 7 bases from V and 2 bases from J; bases unmatched to any gene: 9. The CDR3 consists of 15 residues. In DNA, the CDR3 is TGTGCCAGCATTGTATCCAGCGGGGACACAGATACGCAGTATTTT. Translated, it gives CASIVSSGDTDTQYF.

The rearrangement links TRBV30 to TRBJ1-3; perhaps TRBD1 as D (6 bases). From germline, CDR1 is GTSNPN and CDR2 SVGIG (reference sequence). Trimming took off 6 bases at V and 1 base at J, with 13 bases between the two ends. The CDR3 totals 14 residues. The DNA of the CDR3 is TGTGCCTGTAACAGGGAACGGTCTGGAAACACCATATATTTT. It is translated as CACNRERSGNTIYF.

V is TRBV27 and J is TRBJ1-2; 8 positions match TRBD1. Germline V gene lookup returns CDR1 MNHEY and CDR2 SMNVEV (reference sequence). The CDR3 covers 14 residues. V trimming: 3 bases; J trimming: 7 bases; junction bases outside the gene matches: 7. DNA of the CDR3: TGTGCCAGCAGTTTTCGTCAGGGGGCGACTGGCTACACCTTC. Protein sequence: CASSFRQGATGYTF.

About this clone: Other nucleotide sequences in the sample specify the same CDR3. This chain joins TRBV27 and TRBJ2-3; 11 bases line up with TRBD2. The CDR3 runs 16 residues. V gave up 4 bases and J gave up 2 bases; unmatched junction bases: 5. Per the germline V gene, CDR1 is MNHEY and CDR2 is SMNVEV (reference sequence). The CDR3 nucleotides read TGTGCCAGCAGTTCCCTACTAGCGGGGGCCACAGATACGCAGTATTTT. As protein: CASSSLLAGATDTQYF.